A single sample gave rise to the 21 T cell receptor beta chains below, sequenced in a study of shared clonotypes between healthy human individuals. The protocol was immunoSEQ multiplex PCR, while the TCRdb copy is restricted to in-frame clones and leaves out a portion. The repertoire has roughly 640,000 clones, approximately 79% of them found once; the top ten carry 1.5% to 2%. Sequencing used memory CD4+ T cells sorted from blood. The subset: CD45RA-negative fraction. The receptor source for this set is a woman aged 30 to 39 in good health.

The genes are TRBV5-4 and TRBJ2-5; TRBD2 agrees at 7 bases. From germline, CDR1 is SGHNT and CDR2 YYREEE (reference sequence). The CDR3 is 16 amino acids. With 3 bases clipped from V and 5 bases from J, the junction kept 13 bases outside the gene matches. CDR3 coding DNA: TGTGCCAGCAGCTGGGACCCCGCGGGAGCGGGCGAGACCCAGTACTTC. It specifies CASSWDPAGAGETQYF.

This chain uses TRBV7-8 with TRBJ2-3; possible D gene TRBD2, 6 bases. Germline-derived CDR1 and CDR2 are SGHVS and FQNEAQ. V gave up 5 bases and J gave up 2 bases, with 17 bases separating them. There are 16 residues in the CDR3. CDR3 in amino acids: CASSPRRTILTDTQYF. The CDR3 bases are TGTGCCAGCAGCCCAAGAAGGACTATCCTCACAGATACGCAGTATTTT.

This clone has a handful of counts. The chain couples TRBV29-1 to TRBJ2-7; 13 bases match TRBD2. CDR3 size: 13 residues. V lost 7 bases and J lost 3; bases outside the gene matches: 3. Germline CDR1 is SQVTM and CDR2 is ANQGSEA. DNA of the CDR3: TGCAGCGCCCGGACTAGCGGGAGCTACGAGCAGTACTTC. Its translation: CSARTSGSYEQYF.

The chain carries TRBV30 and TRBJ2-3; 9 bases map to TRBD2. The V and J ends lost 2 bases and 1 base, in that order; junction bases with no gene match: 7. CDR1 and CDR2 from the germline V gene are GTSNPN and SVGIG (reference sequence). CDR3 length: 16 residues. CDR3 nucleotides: TGTGCCTGGAGTCGGGCTAGCGGGATCCGCACAGATACGCAGTATTTT. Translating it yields CAWSRASGIRTDTQYF.

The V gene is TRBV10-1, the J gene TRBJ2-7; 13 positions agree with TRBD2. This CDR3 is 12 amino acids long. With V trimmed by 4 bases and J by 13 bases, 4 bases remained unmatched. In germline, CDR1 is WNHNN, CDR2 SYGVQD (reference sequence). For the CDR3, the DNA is TGCGCCAGCAGTGGACTAGCGGGAGGCCGCTACTTC. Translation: CASSGLAGGRYF.

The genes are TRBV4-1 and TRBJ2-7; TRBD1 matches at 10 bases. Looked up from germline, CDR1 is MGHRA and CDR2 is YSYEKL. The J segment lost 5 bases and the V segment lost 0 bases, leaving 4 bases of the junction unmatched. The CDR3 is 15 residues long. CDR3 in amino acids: CASSQDKGTGDEQYF. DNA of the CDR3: TGCGCCAGCAGCCAAGATAAAGGGACAGGGGACGAGCAGTACTTC.

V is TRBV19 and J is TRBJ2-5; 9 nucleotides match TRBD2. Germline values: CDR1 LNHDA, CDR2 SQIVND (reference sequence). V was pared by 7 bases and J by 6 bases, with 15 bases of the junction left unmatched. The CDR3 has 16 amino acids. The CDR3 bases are TGTGCCAGTACCACCCCCGGCGGGAGGGCCAGAAAGACCCAGTACTTC. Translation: CASTTPGGRARKTQYF.

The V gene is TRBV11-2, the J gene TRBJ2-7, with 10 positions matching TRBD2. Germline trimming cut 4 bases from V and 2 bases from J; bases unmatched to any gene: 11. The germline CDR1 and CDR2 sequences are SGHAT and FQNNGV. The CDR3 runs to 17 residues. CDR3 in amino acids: CASSSRGRAGGTYEQYF. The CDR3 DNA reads TGTGCCAGCAGCTCCCGAGGGCGAGCGGGAGGGACCTACGAGCAGTACTTC.

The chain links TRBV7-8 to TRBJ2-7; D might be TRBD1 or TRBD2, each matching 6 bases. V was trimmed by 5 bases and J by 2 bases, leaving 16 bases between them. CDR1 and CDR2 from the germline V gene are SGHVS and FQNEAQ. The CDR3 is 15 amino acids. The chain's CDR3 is CASSQAGTGTYEQYF. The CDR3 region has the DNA TGTGCCAGCAGCCAGGCGGGAACAGGGACCTACGAGCAGTACTTC.

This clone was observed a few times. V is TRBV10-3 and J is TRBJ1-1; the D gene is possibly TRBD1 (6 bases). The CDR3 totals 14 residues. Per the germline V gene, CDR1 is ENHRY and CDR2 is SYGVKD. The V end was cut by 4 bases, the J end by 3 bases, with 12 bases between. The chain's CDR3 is CAISAQDSDTEAFF. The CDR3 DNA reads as TGTGCCATCAGTGCACAGGACAGTGACACTGAAGCTTTCTTT.

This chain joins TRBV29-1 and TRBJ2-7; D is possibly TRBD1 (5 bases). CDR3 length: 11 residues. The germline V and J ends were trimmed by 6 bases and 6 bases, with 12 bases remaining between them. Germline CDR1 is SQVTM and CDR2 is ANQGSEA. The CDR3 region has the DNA TGCAGCGTGACAGTGCATGGCGAGCAGTACTTC. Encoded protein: CSVTVHGEQYF.

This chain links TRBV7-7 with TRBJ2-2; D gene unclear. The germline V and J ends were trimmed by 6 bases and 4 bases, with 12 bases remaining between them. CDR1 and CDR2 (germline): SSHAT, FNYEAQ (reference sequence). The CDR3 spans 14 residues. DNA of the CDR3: TGTGCCAGCAGTTCACAAGGAGCCACCGGGGAGCTGTTTTTT. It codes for CASSSQGATGELFF.

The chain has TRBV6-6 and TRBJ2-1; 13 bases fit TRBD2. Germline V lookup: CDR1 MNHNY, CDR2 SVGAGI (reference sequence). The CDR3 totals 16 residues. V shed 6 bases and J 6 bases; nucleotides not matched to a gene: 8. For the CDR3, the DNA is TGTGCCAGCAGACCACAACTAGCGGGAGGGGGCAATGAGCAGTTCTTC. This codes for CASRPQLAGGGNEQFF.

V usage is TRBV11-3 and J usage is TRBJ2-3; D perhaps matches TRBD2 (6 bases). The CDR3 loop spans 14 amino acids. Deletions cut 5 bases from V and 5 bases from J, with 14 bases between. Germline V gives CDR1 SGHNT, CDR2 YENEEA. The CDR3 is CASSTGLHEDTQYF. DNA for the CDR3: TGTGCCAGCAGCACGGGACTTCATGAAGATACGCAGTATTTT.

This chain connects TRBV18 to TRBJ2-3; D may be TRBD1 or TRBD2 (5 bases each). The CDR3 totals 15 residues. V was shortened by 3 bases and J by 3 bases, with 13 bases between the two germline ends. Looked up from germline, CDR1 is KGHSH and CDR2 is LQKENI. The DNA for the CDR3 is TGTGCCAGCTCACCGGGTTATGAGGGGACAGATACGCAGTATTTT. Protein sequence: CASSPGYEGTDTQYF.

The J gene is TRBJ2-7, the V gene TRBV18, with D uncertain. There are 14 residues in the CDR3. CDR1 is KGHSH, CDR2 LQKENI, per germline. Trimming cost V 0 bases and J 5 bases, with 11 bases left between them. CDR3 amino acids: CASSPPGSGNEQYF. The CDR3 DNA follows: TGTGCCAGCTCACCACCGGGATCTGGGAACGAGCAGTACTTC.

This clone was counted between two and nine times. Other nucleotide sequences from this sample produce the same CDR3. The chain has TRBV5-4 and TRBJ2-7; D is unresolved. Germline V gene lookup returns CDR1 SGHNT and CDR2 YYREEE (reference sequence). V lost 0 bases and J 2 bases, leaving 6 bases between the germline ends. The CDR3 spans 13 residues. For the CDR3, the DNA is TGTGCCAGCAGCTTGGAGGGCCCCTACGAGCAGTACTTC. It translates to CASSLEGPYEQYF.

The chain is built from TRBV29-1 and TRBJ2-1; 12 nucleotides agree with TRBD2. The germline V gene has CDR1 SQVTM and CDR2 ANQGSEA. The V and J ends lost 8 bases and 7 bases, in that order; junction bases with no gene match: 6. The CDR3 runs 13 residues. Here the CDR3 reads CSHGTSGFNEQFF. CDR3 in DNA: TGCAGCCATGGGACTAGCGGGTTTAATGAGCAGTTCTTC.

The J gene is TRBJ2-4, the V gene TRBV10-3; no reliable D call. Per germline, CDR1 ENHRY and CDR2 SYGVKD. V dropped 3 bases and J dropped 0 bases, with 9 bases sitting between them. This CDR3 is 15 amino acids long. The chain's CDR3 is CAISDRSSAKNIQYF. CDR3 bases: TGTGCCATCAGTGACCGGAGTTCAGCCAAAAACATTCAGTACTTC.

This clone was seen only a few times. This CDR3 reads CASSRGLTDTQYF. For the CDR3, the DNA is TGTGCCAGCAGCCGGGGACTCACAGATACGCAGTATTTT. This rearrangement joins TRBV4-2 to TRBJ2-3; tentatively, D is TRBD2 (6 bases). CDR1 is LGHNA and CDR2 is YNFKEQ in the germline V gene. The CDR3 runs to 13 residues. V was cut by 4 bases and J by 2 bases, with 7 bases left in between.

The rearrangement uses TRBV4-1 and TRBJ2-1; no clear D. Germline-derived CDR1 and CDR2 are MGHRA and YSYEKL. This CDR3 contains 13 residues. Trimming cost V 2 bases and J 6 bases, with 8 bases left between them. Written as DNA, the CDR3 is TGCGCCAGCAGCCAACCCCAGTCCAATGAGCAGTTCTTC. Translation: CASSQPQSNEQFF.